Shown below are 26 T cell receptor beta chains from a single sample sequenced in a study of CD8 T cells in ankylosing spondylitis. TCRdb re-called the 5' RACE reads through MiXCR, storing one row per CDR3 protein. The top ten clones hold more than 15% of a sample with roughly 200,000 distinct CDR3 sequences, around 13% of them seen once. Sequencing was done on a sample of blood, either unsorted or a sorted T cell fraction (not recorded which). The origin of the receptors is a male donor with ankylosing spondylitis or in good health (not recorded which).

Only a few counts were recorded for this clonotype. The gene calls are TRBV15 and TRBJ2-2; D is possibly TRBD1 (5 bases). The CDR3 sequence is 17 residues long. The ends were cut back, 3 bases at V and 4 bases at J, with 18 bases in the middle. In germline, CDR1 is LNHNV, CDR2 YYDKDF (reference sequence). DNA for the CDR3: TGTGCCACCAGCAGCGCCTTTCAGGGAAGGGGCACCGGGGAGCTGTTTTTT. This translates into CATSSAFQGRGTGELFF.

The V gene is TRBV6-2 or TRBV6-3, the J gene TRBJ2-7; TRBD2 is a possible D gene (6 bases). V dropped 7 bases and J dropped 7 bases, with 14 bases sitting between them. This CDR3 region has 12 residues. CDR1 and CDR2 from the germline V gene are MNHEY and SVGEGT. CDR3 residues: CASNLEGWEQYF. The CDR3 nucleotides are TGTGCCAGCAACTTGGAGGGTTGGGAGCAGTACTTC.

This clonotype was detected only a few times. The chain is built from TRBV12-3 or TRBV12-4 and TRBJ1-1, with D perhaps matching TRBD1 (6 bases). The CDR3 extends over 15 amino acids. V lost 1 base to trimming and J lost 2 bases, with 11 bases between them. This CDR3 is CASSLGGGPNTEAFF. For the CDR3, the DNA is TGTGCCAGCAGTTTAGGGGGGGGGCCCAACACTGAAGCTTTCTTT.

The chain uses TRBV2 and TRBJ1-2; D gene ambiguous. Germline V gene data show CDR1 as SNHLY and CDR2 as FYNNEI. Trimming removed 4 bases at V and 4 bases at J, with 16 bases between. This CDR3 is built from 15 residues. CDR3 sequence (DNA): TGTGCCAGCAGTGCGGGGTTTGAGTTCAGCTATGGCTACACCTTC. Translation: CASSAGFEFSYGYTF.

This clonotype appeared a few times. This chain links TRBV5-5 with TRBJ2-7; TRBD2 might be the D (5 bases). Trimming took off 5 bases at V and 4 bases at J, with 16 bases between the two ends. There are 14 residues in the CDR3. Germline-derived CDR1 and CDR2 are SGHKS and YYEKEE (reference sequence). The CDR3 is CASSPGFSSYEQYF. DNA for the CDR3: TGTGCCAGCAGTCCGGGGTTTTCTTCGTACGAGCAGTACTTC. Supplemented by reference TRBV5-5 and TRBJ2-7, the full variable domain reads DAGVTQSPTHLIKTRGQQVTLRCSPISGHKSVSWYQQVLGQGPQFIFQYYEKEERGRGNFPDRFSARQFPNYSSELNVNALLLGDSALYLCASSPGFSSYEQYFGPGTRLTVT.

This clonotype was detected only a few times. This rearrangement joins TRBV6-5 to TRBJ2-2, with 7 bases matching TRBD2. Trimming removed 2 bases from V and 4 bases from J; junction bases left unmatched: 1. Germline lookup yields CDR1 MNHEY and CDR2 SVGAGI. This CDR3 has 14 residues. The CDR3, as DNA: TGTGCCAGCAGTTACGGCGGGGGCACCGGGGAGCTGTTTTTT. It yields the protein CASSYGGGTGELFF.

This clonotype has more than one count but fewer than ten. V is TRBV5-1 and J is TRBJ2-3, with D possibly being TRBD2 (5 bases). This CDR3 has 16 residues. With 4 bases removed from V and 2 bases from J, the gap between germline ends came to 17 bases. Germline V gene lookup returns CDR1 SGHRS and CDR2 YFSETQ. DNA for the CDR3: TGCGCCAGCAGCAGCTCCTCACCGGGGTACACAGATACGCAGTATTTT. Amino acids: CASSSSSPGYTDTQYF. The full variable domain, its missing parts supplied by reference TRBV5-1 and TRBJ2-3, is KAGVTQTPRYLIKTRGQQVTLSCSPISGHRSVSWYQQTPGQGLQFLFEYFSETQRNKGNFPGRFSGRQFSNSRSEMNVSTLELGDSALYLCASSSSSPGYTDTQYFGPGTRLTVL.

The table lists this clonotype with many counts. This rearrangement joins TRBV7-9 to TRBJ2-5, with D perhaps TRBD2 (5 bases). Trimming left V 6 bases short and J 1 base short, with 9 bases between. CDR1 SEHNR and CDR2 FQNEAQ come from the germline V gene (reference sequence). This CDR3 is built from 13 residues. CDR3 amino acids: CASSRAGQETQYF. The CDR3 region has the DNA TGTGCCAGCAGTAGGGCGGGCCAAGAGACCCAGTACTTC.

This clonotype showed up just a few times. The CDR3 reads CASSDNPNSPLHF. CDR3 DNA: TGTGCCAGCAGTGACAATCCAAATTCACCCCTCCACTTT. The gene calls are TRBV6-4 and TRBJ1-6; the D is unclear. This CDR3 is built from 13 residues. Germline CDR1 and CDR2: MRHNA and SNTAGT. V lost 2 bases, J lost 7 bases, and 6 bases lay in between.

In this sample, this clonotype turned up many times. The chain combines TRBV5-6 with TRBJ2-5; 8 bases fit TRBD2. J was trimmed by 1 base and V by 6 bases; bases with no gene match: 8. Germline V gene data show CDR1 as SGHDT and CDR2 as YYEEEE. The CDR3 is made up of 15 amino acids. This CDR3 reads CASTFSGEFQETQYF. Written as DNA, the CDR3 is TGTGCCAGCACCTTTAGCGGGGAGTTCCAAGAGACCCAGTACTTC.

This rearrangement joins TRBV19 to TRBJ1-2; no definite D call. The CDR3 loop spans 16 amino acids. CDR1 and CDR2 (germline): LNHDA, SQIVND (reference sequence). Trimming removed 5 bases from V and 1 base from J, with 17 bases in between. The CDR3 protein is CASSPLQAAYNYGYTF. CDR3 nucleotides: TGTGCCAGTAGTCCACTCCAGGCGGCATATAACTATGGCTACACCTTC.

A few counts support this clonotype. This chain uses TRBV25-1 with TRBJ1-2, with no clear D. The CDR3 extends over 13 amino acids. V gave up 4 bases and J gave up 1 base, with 7 bases separating them. Germline CDR1 is MGHDK and CDR2 is SYGVNS. CDR3 DNA sequence: TGTGCCAGCAGTGCGGGCCATAACTATGGCTACACCTTC. It translates to CASSAGHNYGYTF.

Details on this clonotype: The junction does not match germline at one end; this may be a read error. The chain carries TRBV13 and TRBJ2-7; tentatively, D is TRBD2 (5 bases). Germline V gene data show CDR1 as PRHDT and CDR2 as FYEKMQ (reference sequence). This CDR3 contains 14 residues. As DNA, the CDR3 is TGTGCCAGCACCTTAGGACCCCGGGACTACGAGCAGTACTTC. Its translation is CASTLGPRDYEQYF.

In this sample, this clonotype turned up a few times. The chain combines TRBV7-6 with TRBJ2-5; the D is unclear. CDR3 length equals 15 residues. Per the germline V gene, CDR1 is SGHVS and CDR2 is FNYEAQ. V was shortened by 3 bases and J by 3 bases, with 14 bases between the two germline ends. CDR3 in amino acids: CASSFLGTLKETQYF. CDR3 coding DNA: TGTGCCAGCAGCTTTCTGGGAACACTGAAAGAGACCCAGTACTTC. Together with reference TRBV7-6 and TRBJ2-5, the CDR3 gives the full variable domain: GAGVSQSPRYKVTKRGQDVALRCDPISGHVSLYWYRQALGQGPEFLTYFNYEAQQDKSGLPNDRFSAERPEGSISTLTIQRTEQRDSAMYRCASSFLGTLKETQYFGPGTRLLVL.

The V gene is TRBV18, the J gene TRBJ2-7; possible D gene TRBD1, 6 bases. CDR3 size: 15 residues. Trimming cost V 2 bases and J 0 bases, with 11 bases left between them. In germline, CDR1 is KGHSH, CDR2 LQKENI. CDR3: CASSPSADSSYEQYF. DNA for the CDR3: TGTGCCAGCTCACCATCGGCGGACAGCTCCTACGAGCAGTACTTC.

This clonotype was counted a few times. V and J are TRBV20-1 and TRBJ1-1; possibly TRBD1 for D (5 bases). The V end lost 7 bases, the J end lost 12 bases, and 15 bases lay between the germline ends. The germline V gene encodes CDR1 DFQATT and CDR2 SNEGSKA (reference sequence). The CDR3 has 10 residues. The chain's CDR3 is CSVPGMTPFF. CDR3 nucleotides: TGCAGTGTTCCAGGGATGACACCTTTCTTT.

This clonotype was observed a few times. The chain is built from TRBV4-1 and TRBJ2-7; D is unresolved. CDR1 MGHRA and CDR2 YSYEKL come from the germline V gene. The V gene lost 1 base and the J gene lost 5 bases, with 15 bases spanning the gap. This CDR3 spans 15 amino acids. The CDR3 DNA is TGCGCCAGCAGCCAAGCCCCTAGGACCGTCGACGAGCAGTACTTC. It is translated as CASSQAPRTVDEQYF.

This clonotype was seen a few times. The chain combines TRBV11-2 with TRBJ2-1, with TRBD2 as a possible D gene (6 bases). The CDR3 is 18 amino acids. Trimming pared 0 bases from V and 0 bases from J, leaving 15 bases between. Germline loops: CDR1 SGHAT, CDR2 FQNNGV. The DNA for the CDR3 is TGTGCCAGCAGCTTAGATCATGGCGGGGTGAGCTCCTACAATGAGCAGTTCTTC. It translates to CASSLDHGGVSSYNEQFF.

The gene calls are TRBV2 and TRBJ1-1; possible D gene TRBD1, 5 bases. The CDR3 totals 13 residues. Trimming removed 0 bases from V and 8 bases from J, with 10 bases in between. Germline V CDR1 and CDR2: SNHLY, FYNNEI. This chain's CDR3 is CASSEAPGGEAFF. The CDR3 coding sequence is TGTGCCAGCAGTGAAGCCCCCGGGGGGGAAGCTTTCTTT.

CDR3 DNA sequence: TGTGCCAGCAGCCAAGACTGGGGTATGGACACTGAAGCTTTCTTT. Protein: CASSQDWGMDTEAFF. The V call is TRBV9, the J call TRBJ1-1; D is undetermined. The CDR3 covers 15 residues. CDR1 and CDR2 (germline): SGDLS, YYNGEE. V lost 4 bases and J lost 3, with 16 bases in between.

V is TRBV5-6 and J is TRBJ1-4, with a tentative D call TRBD1 (5 bases). Germline values: CDR1 SGHDT, CDR2 YYEEEE. V was pared by 6 bases and J by 3 bases, with 15 bases between. The CDR3 consists of 15 residues. In DNA form, the CDR3 reads TGTGCCAGCACCCTGGCGGGGGGAGCTAATGAAAAACTGTTTTTT. It specifies CASTLAGGANEKLFF.

This sequence joins TRBV19 and TRBJ2-3; tentative D call: TRBD2 (5 bases). The CDR3 sequence is 13 residues long. V lost 1 base to trimming and J lost 4 bases, with 6 bases between them. CDR1 is LNHDA, CDR2 SQIVND, per germline (reference sequence). CDR3 protein: CASSIVAPDTQYF. In DNA, the CDR3 is TGTGCCAGTAGTATAGTAGCGCCAGATACGCAGTATTTT.

This clonotype showed up just a few times. J is TRBJ2-5 and V is TRBV6-1, with unresolved D. The CDR3 contains 13 residues. With 3 bases removed from V and 2 bases from J, the gap between germline ends came to 7 bases. Germline-derived CDR1 and CDR2 are MNHNS and SASEGT. The DNA for the CDR3 is TGTGCCAGCAGTGATGTGGCGCAAGAGACCCAGTACTTC. It encodes CASSDVAQETQYF.

The rearrangement joins TRBV9 to TRBJ2-7; no clear D. The CDR3 totals 13 residues. The V and J ends lost 0 bases and 3 bases respectively, with 7 bases between them. CDR1 is SGDLS and CDR2 is YYNGEE in the germline V gene. Here the CDR3 reads CASSVAEYYEQYF. For the CDR3, the DNA is TGTGCCAGCAGCGTAGCGGAGTACTACGAGCAGTACTTC. The complete variable domain, with remaining parts taken from reference TRBV9 and TRBJ2-7, reads DSGVTQTPKHLITATGQRVTLRCSPRSGDLSVYWYQQSLDQGLQFLIQYYNGEERAKGNILERFSAQQFPDLHSELNLSSLELGDSALYFCASSVAEYYEQYFGPGTRLTVT.

This clonotype has ten or more counts. The J gene is TRBJ2-7, the V gene TRBV7-8; 7 bases agree with TRBD1. CDR3 length equals 14 residues. The V and J ends lost 3 bases and 2 bases, in that order; junction bases with no gene match: 4. Germline assignment: CDR1 SGHVS and CDR2 FQNEAQ. The DNA for the CDR3 is TGTGCCAGCAGCTTCCCGGGACAGACCTACGAGCAGTACTTC. It is translated as CASSFPGQTYEQYF.

The chain has TRBV13 and TRBJ2-7; 9 bases match TRBD2. The germline gives CDR1 PRHDT, CDR2 FYEKMQ (reference sequence). This CDR3 has 15 amino acids. The ends lost 1 base at V and 3 bases at J; junction bases unmatched: 4. The CDR3 DNA reads TGTGCCAGCAGCTTAGAGGCTAGCGGGAACTACGAGCAGTACTTC. Translating gives CASSLEASGNYEQYF.